These 4 T cell receptor beta chains share one sample of origin, sequenced in a study of shared clonotypes between healthy human individuals. Assay used: immunoSEQ multiplex PCR; TCRdb lists only in-frame clones, some missing. Among some 2,400,000 clones, around 95% were seen once, and the ten largest hold roughly 0.13%. Material: naive CD4+ T cells sorted from blood. Indicated subset: CD45RA+ positively selected. The receptors here all came from a man between 18 and 35 years old in good health.

This clone was seen once. The V gene is TRBV25-1, the J gene TRBJ2-3; D uncertain. The CDR3 has 16 residues. V lost 0 bases to trimming and J lost 1 base, with 11 bases between them. Per germline, CDR1 MGHDK and CDR2 SYGVNS. CDR3 DNA sequence: TGTGCCAGCAGTGAATATAAGGGCAAAGGCACAGATACGCAGTATTTT. Amino acid sequence: CASSEYKGKGTDTQYF.

This clone was observed a handful of times. The CDR3 spells CASRRGLALHF. The CDR3 DNA follows: TGTGCCAGCAGACGGGGGTTGGCCCTCCACTTT. This chain connects TRBV2 to TRBJ1-6; D might be TRBD1 (5 bases). This CDR3 has 11 amino acids. V gave up 6 bases and J gave up 14 bases, with 11 bases separating them. Germline V gene sequence: CDR1 SNHLY, CDR2 FYNNEI.

DNA of the CDR3: TGTGCCAGCAACCGAGGGCGGGACAGAGCTTCTGCAGCCGGGGAGCTGTTTTTT. Its protein is CASNRGRDRASAAGELFF. J is TRBJ2-2 and V is TRBV5-4, with D possibly matching TRBD1 (7 bases). The V end lost 6 bases, the J end lost 6 bases, and 27 bases lay between the germline ends. This CDR3 is built from 18 residues. Looked up from germline, CDR1 is SGHNT and CDR2 is YYREEE (reference sequence).

V gene TRBV5-3 combines with J gene TRBJ2-7; D is tentatively TRBD1 or TRBD2 (6 bases each). TRBV5-3 is designated an ORF whose function remains uncertain. There are 13 residues in the CDR3. V was pared by 1 base and J by 6 bases, with 11 bases between. The CDR3 protein is CARSLRQEGEQYF. CDR3 DNA: TGTGCCAGAAGCTTGAGACAGGAGGGCGAGCAGTACTTC.